The 32 T cell receptor beta chains listed next were all sequenced from one sample in a study of blood T cell repertoires in COVID-19. Generated by immunoSEQ multiplex PCR, the TCRdb table keeps only in-frame clones and is missing some. The sample contains some 370,000 clones, about 90% of which appear only once. The material sequenced was peripheral blood. All receptors derive from a woman aged 25 to 39 with COVID-19, enrolled during active disease.

The sample holds many counts of this clone. This rearrangement joins TRBV30 to TRBJ2-7; possibly TRBD2 for D (5 bases). V lost 2 bases and J 2 bases, leaving 16 bases between the germline ends. The germline V gene encodes CDR1 GTSNPN and CDR2 SVGIG (reference sequence). This CDR3 region has 15 residues. This CDR3 reads CAWSPPLVGAYEQYF. CDR3 in DNA: TGTGCCTGGAGTCCCCCCCTGGTCGGGGCCTACGAGCAGTACTTC.

The gene calls are TRBV3-1 (or the pseudogene TRBV3-2) and TRBJ2-5; TRBD2 agrees at 13 bases. The V gene's germline CDR1 is LGHDT and CDR2 YNNKEL (reference sequence). This CDR3 is built from 16 residues. Trimming at V came to 4 bases and at J to 5 bases, leaving 7 bases not matched to a gene. The CDR3 DNA reads TGTGCCAGCAGCCCGAGGACTAGCGGGAGAGTTGAGACCCAGTACTTC. Protein product: CASSPRTSGRVETQYF.

V usage is TRBV11-1 and J usage is TRBJ1-2, with 10 bases lining up with TRBD1. The CDR3 contains 13 residues. With V trimmed by 4 bases and J by 8 bases, 4 bases remained unmatched. Germline V gene data show CDR1 as SGHAT and CDR2 as FQDESV (reference sequence). CDR3 bases: TGTGCCAGCAGCTCCGACAGGGGGCGAGGCTACACCTTC. This gives the protein CASSSDRGRGYTF.

This chain uses TRBV4-1 with TRBJ2-3; D is ambiguous. Trimming cost V 0 bases and J 4 bases, with 11 bases left between them. Per germline, CDR1 MGHRA and CDR2 YSYEKL. The CDR3 is made up of 15 amino acids. In DNA, the CDR3 is TGCGCCAGCAGCCAAGATCGAGGTCGCGCAGATACGCAGTATTTT. Encoded protein: CASSQDRGRADTQYF.

This clone has a handful of counts. V usage is TRBV15 and J usage is TRBJ2-1, with 8 nucleotides matching TRBD1. CDR1 and CDR2 (germline): LNHNV, YYDKDF (reference sequence). CDR3 size: 20 residues. J gave up 4 bases and V 0 bases, and 17 bases lay outside the gene matches. The CDR3 reads CATSRDRGRGHSRGYNEQFF. The CDR3 bases are TGTGCCACCAGCAGAGATCGGGGCAGGGGGCACTCCCGGGGGTACAATGAGCAGTTCTTC.

The chain combines TRBV28 with TRBJ1-2; D may be TRBD1 (5 bases). The CDR3 spans 12 residues. The germline CDR1 and CDR2 sequences are MDHEN and SYDVKM. Deletions cut 8 bases from V and 6 bases from J, with 13 bases between. The chain's CDR3 is CASGLLGDGYTF. CDR3 coding DNA: TGTGCCAGCGGTCTTTTAGGGGATGGCTACACCTTC.

The V call is TRBV9, the J call TRBJ2-5; 7 positions match TRBD2. CDR1 and CDR2 from the germline V gene are SGDLS and YYNGEE. Trimming cost V 0 bases and J 2 bases; bases outside gene matches: 1. The CDR3 loop spans 14 amino acids. The CDR3 spells CASSVGTSQETQYF. In DNA, the CDR3 is TGTGCCAGCAGCGTAGGGACTAGTCAAGAGACCCAGTACTTC.

V and J are TRBV30 and TRBJ2-3, with D uncertain. The ends were cut back, 0 bases at V and 10 bases at J, with 11 bases in the middle. The CDR3 covers 12 residues. CDR1 and CDR2 from the germline V gene are GTSNPN and SVGIG (reference sequence). CDR3 in DNA: TGTGCCTGGAGTGTAAGCCCTGTCGCGCAGTATTTT. Encoded protein: CAWSVSPVAQYF.

The chain is built from TRBV5-1 and TRBJ2-1; 15 positions agree with TRBD2. The V and J ends lost 3 bases and 8 bases, in that order; junction bases with no gene match: 9. The CDR3 is made up of 17 amino acids. Germline-derived CDR1 and CDR2 are SGHRS and YFSETQ. The CDR3 reads CASSSGLAGGLVDEQFF. As DNA, the CDR3 is TGCGCCAGCAGCTCCGGACTAGCGGGAGGGTTAGTCGATGAGCAGTTCTTC.

V usage is TRBV7-2 and J usage is TRBJ1-5, with D possibly matching TRBD1 (5 bases). Trimming cost V 5 bases and J 2 bases, with 13 bases left between them. The CDR3 spans 15 residues. Germline V gene sequence: CDR1 SGHTA, CDR2 FQGNSA. DNA for the CDR3: TGTGCCAGCAGCGCGGGGGGGGTGGGCAATCAGCCCCAGCATTTT. This encodes CASSAGGVGNQPQHF.

This chain links TRBV6-2 or TRBV6-3 with TRBJ2-5, with 9 bases fitting TRBD1. CDR3 length: 15 residues. V lost 6 bases and J lost 6; bases outside the gene matches: 11. The V gene's germline CDR1 is MNHEY and CDR2 SVGEGT. CDR3 region: CASSDTGGYEQTQYF. DNA for the CDR3: TGTGCCAGCAGCGATACAGGGGGCTATGAACAGACCCAGTACTTC.

The chain carries TRBV4-1 and TRBJ1-2; TRBD1 might be the D (6 bases). The CDR3 contains 15 residues. V lost 2 bases to trimming and J lost 4 bases, with 14 bases between them. Germline V lookup: CDR1 MGHRA, CDR2 YSYEKL. DNA of the CDR3: TGCGCCAGCAGCCAAACAAGGACAGAGCCCTATGGCTACACCTTC. It yields the protein CASSQTRTEPYGYTF.

The chain combines TRBV5-1 with TRBJ2-7, with 7 bases that match TRBD2. The CDR3 contains 13 residues. Germline V gene sequence: CDR1 SGHRS, CDR2 YFSETQ. V lost 1 base and J lost 6; bases outside the gene matches: 4. In DNA form, the CDR3 reads TGCGCCAGCAGCTTGCTAGCGGCAAGCGAGCAGTACTTC. Residues: CASSLLAASEQYF.

CDR3 sequence reads: CASSAFRDRGKKAKNIQYF. For the CDR3, the DNA is TGTGCCAGCAGCGCGTTCCGGGACAGGGGAAAGAAGGCCAAAAACATTCAGTACTTC. The rearrangement joins TRBV7-9 to TRBJ2-4; 10 nucleotides match TRBD1. The V segment lost 5 bases and the J segment 1 base; nucleotides outside the gene matches: 14. The CDR3 runs to 19 residues. From germline, CDR1 is SEHNR and CDR2 FQNEAQ (reference sequence).

The chain employs TRBV5-1 and TRBJ1-2, with 12 bases that match TRBD1. Germline V gives CDR1 SGHRS, CDR2 YFSETQ. V was clipped by 7 bases and J by 3 bases; unmatched bases: 7. CDR3 length: 15 amino acids. The CDR3 nucleotides read TGCGCCAGCGGAACCGGGACAGGGGGCGACTATGGCTACACCTTC. It codes for CASGTGTGGDYGYTF.

This chain uses TRBV6-1 with TRBJ2-1, with 8 bases fitting TRBD2. Germline CDR1 MNHNS, CDR2 SASEGT. The CDR3 spans 16 residues. The V and J ends lost 2 bases and 7 bases, in that order; junction bases with no gene match: 10. The CDR3 is CASSERRREGNNEQFF. The DNA of the CDR3 is TGTGCCAGCAGTGAAAGGAGACGGGAGGGTAATAATGAGCAGTTCTTC.

The chain has TRBV28 and TRBJ2-3, with TRBD1 matching over 9 bases. The CDR3 consists of 16 residues. Germline V gene sequence: CDR1 MDHEN, CDR2 SYDVKM. The ends lost 5 bases at V and 3 bases at J; junction bases unmatched: 9. The CDR3 spells CASSGRTGVRTDTQYF. Here the CDR3 DNA reads TGTGCCAGCAGTGGGAGGACAGGGGTGAGGACAGATACGCAGTATTTT.

This clone was detected once. The V and J genes are TRBV19 and TRBJ2-6; D gene uncertain. The CDR3 has 16 amino acids. Germline-derived CDR1 and CDR2 are LNHDA and SQIVND (reference sequence). V lost 6 bases and J lost 0, with 12 bases in between. The CDR3 reads CASSRRAPSGANVLTF. In DNA form, the CDR3 reads TGTGCCAGTAGCCGTCGAGCGCCCTCTGGGGCCAACGTCCTGACTTTC.

The rearrangement joins TRBV27 to TRBJ2-3; possibly TRBD1 for D (6 bases). Germline lookup yields CDR1 MNHEY and CDR2 SMNVEV (reference sequence). The CDR3 totals 18 residues. V gave up 3 bases and J gave up 3 bases, with 22 bases separating them. As DNA, the CDR3 is TGTGCCAGCAGTTTCCTAATTACTGGGACAAGGGGAACAGATACGCAGTATTTT. Amino acid sequence: CASSFLITGTRGTDTQYF.

The J gene is TRBJ2-7, the V gene TRBV4-3, with TRBD1 matching over 9 bases. Germline-derived CDR1 and CDR2 are LGHNA and YSLEER. Trimming took 0 bases from V and 3 from J; bases not matched to a gene: 6. This CDR3 is built from 16 residues. The DNA of the CDR3 is TGCGCCAGCAGCCAAGATAGTACAGGGGGCCACTACGAGCAGTACTTC. Amino acids: CASSQDSTGGHYEQYF.

The chain carries TRBV6-1 and TRBJ2-7; 11 bases align to TRBD1. The CDR3 is 14 residues long. Germline V gene lookup returns CDR1 MNHNS and CDR2 SASEGT. V shed 3 bases, J shed 5 bases, and the junction held 3 bases outside the gene matches. For the CDR3, the DNA is TGTGCCAGCAGTGAGGACAGGGGGCTGGACGAGCAGTACTTC. Its translation is CASSEDRGLDEQYF.

This clone appeared a few times. The chain joins TRBV29-1 to TRBJ2-2; 9 bases fit TRBD1. Germline assignment: CDR1 SQVTM and CDR2 ANQGSEA. This CDR3 has 13 residues. V shed 7 bases and J 3 bases; nucleotides not matched to a gene: 3. CDR3 DNA: TGCAGCGGTAGACAGGGGGACACCGGGGAGCTGTTTTTT. Protein product: CSGRQGDTGELFF.

This clone was recorded a few times. This chain joins TRBV7-9 and TRBJ1-5; D uncertain. V was shortened by 7 bases and J by 5 bases, with 21 bases between the two germline ends. The CDR3 loop spans 16 amino acids. Per germline, CDR1 SEHNR and CDR2 FQNEAQ (reference sequence). The CDR3: CASTVVRGKVDQPQHF. Here the CDR3 DNA reads TGTGCCAGCACCGTGGTGCGGGGTAAGGTAGATCAGCCCCAGCATTTT.

This chain links TRBV14 with TRBJ1-2, with TRBD1 matching over 7 bases. V trimming: 2 bases; J trimming: 4 bases; junction bases outside the gene matches: 4. Germline V lookup: CDR1 SGHDN, CDR2 FVKESK. The CDR3 loop spans 14 amino acids. CDR3 coding DNA: TGTGCCAGCAGCCAAAAGGGGGCTACCTATGGCTACACCTTC. Its protein is CASSQKGATYGYTF.

The chain links TRBV4-1 to TRBJ1-1; D gene ambiguous. CDR3 length: 14 residues. Trimming took 4 bases from V and 1 from J, leaving 10 bases between them. Germline CDR1 and CDR2: MGHRA and YSYEKL. The CDR3 sequence is CASSPAAGNTEAFF. CDR3 bases: TGCGCCAGCAGCCCGGCGGCGGGGAACACTGAAGCTTTCTTT.

The CDR3 DNA sequence: TGTGCCAGCAGCCTACAGGGGGTCTCCTACGAGCAGTACTTC. Translated, it gives CASSLQGVSYEQYF. The chain joins TRBV14 to TRBJ2-7, with TRBD1 matching over 8 bases. The length of the CDR3 is 14 residues. V dropped 4 bases and J dropped 0; count of bases not matched to a gene: 2. From germline, CDR1 is SGHDN and CDR2 FVKESK.

This clone was detected many times. The rearrangement joins TRBV5-4 to TRBJ2-7; 10 nucleotides agree with TRBD1. Germline CDR1 SGHNT, CDR2 YYREEE (reference sequence). This CDR3 comprises 14 residues. V lost 9 bases, J lost 5 bases, and 11 bases stayed unmatched. CDR3 residues: CANSHRDRGDEQYF. For the CDR3, the DNA is TGTGCCAACTCTCACCGGGACAGGGGTGACGAGCAGTACTTC.

The V gene is TRBV7-2, the J gene TRBJ2-2; a possible D gene is TRBD2 (6 bases). V was cut by 3 bases and J by 2 bases, with 10 bases left in between. Germline V CDR1 and CDR2: SGHTA, FQGNSA. The CDR3 runs to 15 residues. CDR3 bases: TGTGCCAGCAGCTTCGCCGGGAGCAACACCGGGGAGCTGTTTTTT. Its translation: CASSFAGSNTGELFF.

The chain joins TRBV3-1 (or the pseudogene TRBV3-2) to TRBJ1-6; TRBD1 agrees at 7 bases. Germline V gene lookup returns CDR1 LGHDT and CDR2 YNNKEL (reference sequence). There are 14 residues in the CDR3. The J segment lost 10 bases and the V segment lost 4 bases, leaving 7 bases of the junction unmatched. This CDR3 reads CASSRTGTESPLHF. CDR3 bases: TGTGCCAGCAGCCGGACAGGAACGGAGTCACCCCTCCACTTT.

This chain links TRBV15 with TRBJ2-5; 7 bases fit TRBD1. V trimming: 3 bases; J trimming: 5 bases; junction bases outside the gene matches: 6. CDR3 size: 14 residues. Germline V gene lookup returns CDR1 LNHNV and CDR2 YYDKDF (reference sequence). The CDR3 coding sequence is TGTGCCACCAGCAGGGGGAGAGGGGGCGAGACCCAGTACTTC. Encoded protein: CATSRGRGGETQYF.

This clone was found once. The same CDR3 can be traced to other DNA sequences in this sample. The genes are TRBV4-1 and TRBJ2-7, with 10 bases lining up with TRBD2. Losses at the gene ends were 3 bases for V and 1 base for J; bases not matched to a gene: 3. The germline gives CDR1 MGHRA, CDR2 YSYEKL. This CDR3 is 15 amino acids long. CDR3 loop: CASSQTSGQSYEQYF. The CDR3 region has the DNA TGCGCCAGCAGCCAGACTAGCGGGCAATCCTACGAGCAGTACTTC.

The V gene is TRBV6-6, the J gene TRBJ1-6, with D possibly matching TRBD1 (6 bases). The CDR3 consists of 15 residues. V was clipped by 6 bases and J by 14 bases, with 23 bases between them. Germline values: CDR1 MNHNY, CDR2 SVGAGI (reference sequence). The CDR3 loop is CASRAGDILNFALHF. DNA of the CDR3: TGTGCCAGCAGGGCAGGGGACATCCTTAATTTCGCCCTCCACTTT.